Listed here is a single T cell receptor (beta chain). The antigen remains undetermined. These data belong to a study of a mutant IDH1 vaccine in newly diagnosed glioma. This CDR3 region has 15 residues. Germline V gene lookup returns CDR1 MNHEY and CDR2 SMNVEV (reference sequence). Deletions cut 6 bases from V and 8 bases from J, with 22 bases between. Time point given: week 5, during vaccination. Doses consisted of 300 ug of mutant IDH1 20-mer peptide each, paired with topical imiquimod. Each tumor in the donors was a new WHO grade 3 or 4 astrocytoma, IDH1-mutant and ATRX-lost. Findings and limits, study-wide: Around 93% of patients showed vaccine-induced immune responses across multiple MHC alleles.

The repertoire was sequenced with immunoSEQ multiplex PCR; TCRdb's copy has only in-frame clones and lacks some. This table has about 58,000 clones, about 86% appearing once. The TCR originated in a woman aged 45 to 65 with glioma. The sequenced sample was PBMCs, obtained from a glioma patient whose treatment included an IDH1 peptide vaccine. V usage is TRBV27 and J usage is TRBJ1-1, with a weak D call TRBD1 (5 bases). The CDR3 DNA sequence: TGTGCCAGCAGCCCGACGGGGGGTTTCTTTTTCGAAGCTTTCTTT. Amino acid sequence: CASSPTGGFFFEAFF.